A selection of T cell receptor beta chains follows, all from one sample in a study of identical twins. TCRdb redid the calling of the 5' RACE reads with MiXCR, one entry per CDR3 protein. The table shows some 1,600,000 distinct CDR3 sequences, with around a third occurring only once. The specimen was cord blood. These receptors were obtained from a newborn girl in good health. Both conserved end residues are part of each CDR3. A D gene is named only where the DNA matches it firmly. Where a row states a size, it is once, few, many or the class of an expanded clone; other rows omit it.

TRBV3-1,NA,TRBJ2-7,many,TGTGCCAGCAGCTCTCATTTGAGGGGAGAGCAGTACTTC,CASSSHLRGEQYF
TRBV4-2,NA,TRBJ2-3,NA,TGTGCCAGCAGCCAAGATCTAGTGAGGGGGGCCAGGGGAGATACGCAGTATTTT,CASSQDLVRGARGDTQYF
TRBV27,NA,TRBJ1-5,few,TGTGCCAGCAGTTTATCGATTAGGGGGGCTCAGCCCCAGCATTTT,CASSLSIRGAQPQHF
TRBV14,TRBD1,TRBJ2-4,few,TGTGCCAGCAGCCCCCACCGGGACAGGGGGACTCTTGCAGCCAAAAACATTCAGTACTTC,CASSPHRDRGTLAAKNIQYF
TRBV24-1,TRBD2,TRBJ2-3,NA,TGTGCCACCGGTGACCCGACGACTAGCGGGAGCGCAGATACGCAGTATTTT,CATGDPTTSGSADTQYF
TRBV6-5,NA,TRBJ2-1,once,TGTGCCAGCAGCCAAGTTGGCGGGGATTACAATGAGCAGTTCTTC,CASSQVGGDYNEQFF
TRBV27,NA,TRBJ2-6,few,TGTGCCAGCAGTTTTGAGGGGGCTGGGGCCAACGTCCTGACTTTC,CASSFEGAGANVLTF
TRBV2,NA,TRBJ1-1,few,TGTGCCAGCATCTACTGGGGACGCGAAGCTTTCTTT,CASIYWGREAFF
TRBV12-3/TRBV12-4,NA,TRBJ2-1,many,TGTGCCAGCAGTTTATGGGCGGACAATGAGCAGTTCTTC,CASSLWADNEQFF
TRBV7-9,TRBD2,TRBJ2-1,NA,TGTGCCAGCAGCTTTGACACGACTAGCTTTAATGAGCAGTTCTTC,CASSFDTTSFNEQFF
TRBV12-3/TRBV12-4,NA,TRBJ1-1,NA,TGTGCCAGCGCGATGGAGGGCTTAGGCACTGAAGCTTTCTTT,CASAMEGLGTEAFF
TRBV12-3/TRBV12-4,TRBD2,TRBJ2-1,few,TGTGCCAGCAGTTTCCCGCCGGGACTAGCCGTAGATGAGCAGTTCTTC,CASSFPPGLAVDEQFF
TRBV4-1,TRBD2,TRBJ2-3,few,TGCGCCAGCAGCCAAGGGATAAGCGGGGGCACAGATACGCAGTATTTT,CASSQGISGGTDTQYF
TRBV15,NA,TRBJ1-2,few,TGTGCCACCAGCAGAGTCAAAACTGACGACTATGGCTACACCTTC,CATSRVKTDDYGYTF
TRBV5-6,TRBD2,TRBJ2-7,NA,TGTGCCAGCAGGCCGCCTAGCGGGGGGGCCTCCGAGCAGTACTTC,CASRPPSGGASEQYF
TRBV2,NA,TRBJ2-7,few,TGTGCCAGCAGGAGGGTGGACCCCCTTTCCTACGAGCAGTACTTC,CASRRVDPLSYEQYF
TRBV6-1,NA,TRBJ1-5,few,TGTGCCAGCAGTGAATTGGACAATCAGCCCCAGCATTTT,CASSELDNQPQHF
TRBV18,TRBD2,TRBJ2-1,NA,TGTGCCAGCTCACCGCCCGGGACTAGTAACAATGAGCAGTTCTTC,CASSPPGTSNNEQFF
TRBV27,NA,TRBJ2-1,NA,TGTGCCAGCAGTTTGATTCCGACTGGATACAATGAGCAGTTCTTC,CASSLIPTGYNEQFF
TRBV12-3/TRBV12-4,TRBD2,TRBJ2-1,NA,TGTGCCAGCAGGCAAACTAGCGGGGCCGACGGTGAGCAGTTCTTC,CASRQTSGADGEQFF
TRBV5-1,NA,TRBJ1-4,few,TGCGCCAGCAGCTGGGGAACGGGTGCAACTAATGAAAAACTGTTTTTT,CASSWGTGATNEKLFF
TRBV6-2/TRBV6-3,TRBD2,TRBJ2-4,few,TGTGCCAGCAGTTACGGGACTAGCGCTCTCCTGGAGCAGTACTTC,CASSYGTSALLEQYF
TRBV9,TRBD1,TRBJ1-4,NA,TGTGCCAGCAGCGCTTCAGGGGGAAAGGAAAAACTGTTTTTT,CASSASGGKEKLFF
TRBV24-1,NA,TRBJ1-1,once,TGTGCCACCAGTGATTTGACCGTAAACACTGAAGCTTTCTTT,CATSDLTVNTEAFF
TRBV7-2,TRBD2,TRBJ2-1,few,TGTGCCAGCAGCTTTGCGGGACTAGTAGTCAATGAGCAGTTCTTC,CASSFAGLVVNEQFF
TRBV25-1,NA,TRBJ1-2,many,TGTGCCAGCAGCCAAGGGGGTAGCTATGGCTACACCTTC,CASSQGGSYGYTF
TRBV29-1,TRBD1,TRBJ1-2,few,TGCAGCGTTCTAGGGGGCCGCTATGGCTACACCTTC,CSVLGGRYGYTF
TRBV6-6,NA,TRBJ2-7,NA,TGTGCCAGCAGTTACTCGATCGAGCCGTCCTACGAGCAGTACTTC,CASSYSIEPSYEQYF
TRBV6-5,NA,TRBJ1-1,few,TGTGCCAGCAGTTACTCGACGGCAGGTGAAGCTTTCTTT,CASSYSTAGEAFF
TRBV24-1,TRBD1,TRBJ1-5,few,TGTGCCACCAGCAACAGGGGGAGCAATCAGCCCCAGCATTTT,CATSNRGSNQPQHF
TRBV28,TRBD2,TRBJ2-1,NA,TGTGCCAGCATTCTACTAGCGCCCAGCAAGCGGCTGTTCTTC,CASILLAPSKRLFF
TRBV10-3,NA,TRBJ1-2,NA,TGTGCCTTGCGGGGACCTGACTATGGCTACACCTTC,CALRGPDYGYTF
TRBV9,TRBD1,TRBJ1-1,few,TGTGCCAGCAGCGTGGACAGGGGATACCCTGAAGCTTTCTTT,CASSVDRGYPEAFF
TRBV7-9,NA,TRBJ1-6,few,TGTGCCAGCACACCGAGAAGTAATTCACCCCTCCACTTT,CASTPRSNSPLHF
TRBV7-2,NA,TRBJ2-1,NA,TGTGCCAGCAGCATTGATTGGAGGGGAATTGAGCAGTTCTTC,CASSIDWRGIEQFF
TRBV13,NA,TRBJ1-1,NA,TGTGCCAGCAGCTTAGAGGGGAGCTCGGGGAACACTGAAGCTTTCTTT,CASSLEGSSGNTEAFF
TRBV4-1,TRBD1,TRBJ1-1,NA,TGCGCCAGCAGCCGCCGGGGACAGGGGAGGACTGAAGCTTTCTTT,CASSRRGQGRTEAFF
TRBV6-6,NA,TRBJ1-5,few,TGTGCCAGCAGTTACAGGTATAGCAATCAGCCCCAGCATTTT,CASSYRYSNQPQHF
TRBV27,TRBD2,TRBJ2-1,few,TGTGCCAGCAGTCAACGGACTAGCGGGAGGGCCCATGAGCAGTTCTTC,CASSQRTSGRAHEQFF
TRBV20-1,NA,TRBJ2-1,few,TGCAGTGCTAGGACTTACGAGTTTTACAATGAGCAGTTCTTC,CSARTYEFYNEQFF
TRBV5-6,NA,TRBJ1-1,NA,TGTGCCAGCAGCAACCGGGACCCCAGGGGCCGTGAAGCTTTCTTT,CASSNRDPRGREAFF
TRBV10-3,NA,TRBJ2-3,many,TGTGCCATCAGTGCTGGCAGCACAGATACGCAGTATTTT,CAISAGSTDTQYF
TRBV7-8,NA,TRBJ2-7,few,TGTGCCAGCAGAATCAGAGGGGGAAACGAGCAGTACTTC,CASRIRGGNEQYF
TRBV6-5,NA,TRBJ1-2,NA,TGTGCCAGCAGTTACCGGATACCTTCAATCCCCACACTATACTATGGCTACACCTTC,CASSYRIPSIPTLYYGYTF
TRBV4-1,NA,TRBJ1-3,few,TGCGCCAGCAGCCAAGACGGGCTGATTGGAAACACCATATATTTT,CASSQDGLIGNTIYF
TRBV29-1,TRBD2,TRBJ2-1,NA,TGCAGCGGGGGTAGCGGGAGTATCGAGGAGCAGTTCTTC,CSGGSGSIEEQFF